What follows are 12 T cell receptor beta chains derived from one specimen sequenced in a study of cytomegalovirus exposure and HLA in healthy donors. PCR involved 60 Vbeta and 13 Jbeta primers. TCRdb's copy holds only in-frame clones and misses some; the assay was immunoSEQ multiplex PCR. The table lists 95,000 to 150,000 clones, about 11% of them singletons, with 4.6% in the top ten. The sample taken for sequencing was PBMCs. These receptors originate from a woman aged 18-29 years in good health and CMV-seropositive.

The chain carries TRBV6-4 and TRBJ2-7; 10 positions match TRBD1. The CDR3 has 17 amino acids. Per the germline V gene, CDR1 is MRHNA and CDR2 is SNTAGT. Trimming took 2 bases from V and 5 from J; bases not matched to a gene: 12. CDR3 sequence reads: CASSDPRQGAPIHEQYF. CDR3 nucleotide sequence: TGTGCCAGCAGTGACCCCCGACAGGGGGCGCCGATCCACGAGCAGTACTTC.

The gene calls are TRBV29-1 and TRBJ2-5; 7 nucleotides agree with TRBD1. The better agreement between TRBJ2-7 and the DNA end casts doubt on the J call. The CDR3 spans 12 residues. CDR1 and CDR2 (germline): SQVTM, ANQGSEA. The CDR3 DNA is TGCAGCGAGGGACAGTTGGTTTACGAGCAGTACTTC. It is translated as CSEGQLVYEQYF.

The table lists this clone with a few counts. CDR3 amino acids: CASSLGLAVINEQFF. DNA of the CDR3: TGTGCCAGCTCCCTAGGACTAGCGGTGATCAATGAGCAGTTCTTC. This chain connects TRBV18 to TRBJ2-1; 10 bases agree with TRBD2. Per the germline V gene, CDR1 is KGHSH and CDR2 is LQKENI. J gave up 6 bases and V 6 bases, and 8 bases lay outside the gene matches. This CDR3 has 15 amino acids.

The J gene is TRBJ1-2, the V gene TRBV30; D uncertain. This CDR3 contains 13 residues. V dropped 3 bases and J dropped 6 bases, with 14 bases sitting between them. Germline CDR1 and CDR2: GTSNPN and SVGIG (reference sequence). The CDR3 nucleotides read TGTGCCTGGAGACTTCAGGAGGTTGATGGCTACACCTTC. Amino acids: CAWRLQEVDGYTF.

This clone came up a few times. The chain carries TRBV19 and TRBJ2-3, with D unresolved. The CDR3 runs to 14 residues. The V and J ends lost 4 bases and 2 bases respectively, with 10 bases between them. Germline CDR1 is LNHDA and CDR2 is SQIVND (reference sequence). The CDR3 DNA sequence: TGTGCCAGTAGTAGAACAATCATCACAGATACGCAGTATTTT. Amino acid sequence: CASSRTIITDTQYF.

This rearrangement joins TRBV27 to TRBJ1-4; TRBD1 might be the D (5 bases). In germline, CDR1 is MNHEY, CDR2 SMNVEV (reference sequence). The CDR3 is made up of 14 amino acids. Trimming removed 6 bases from V and 0 bases from J, with 8 bases in between. CDR3 in DNA: TGTGCCAGCAGCCGACAGACAACTAATGAAAAACTGTTTTTT. Protein sequence: CASSRQTTNEKLFF.

This clone was recorded a few times. CDR3 coding DNA: TGTGCCAGCAGCTTGGTGGAGGGAAACACCATATATTTT. This translates into CASSLVEGNTIYF. This sequence joins TRBV5-6 and TRBJ1-3; D unresolved. This CDR3 comprises 13 residues. The V and J ends lost 0 bases and 4 bases respectively, with 5 bases between them. The V gene's germline CDR1 is SGHDT and CDR2 YYEEEE.

CDR3 DNA: TGTGCCAGCAGCGTAAATCCGCAGGGGGCTGCGCAGTACTTC. Its translation: CASSVNPQGAAQYF. The chain employs TRBV11-2 and TRBJ2-7; 8 bases match TRBD1. Germline V lookup: CDR1 SGHAT, CDR2 FQNNGV. Unmatched junction bases numbered 12, after V lost 5 bases and J lost 9 bases. The CDR3 runs to 14 residues.

This clone was observed a few times. The chain carries TRBV29-1 and TRBJ1-2, with 7 positions matching TRBD1. V was clipped by 7 bases and J by 10 bases; unmatched bases: 12. The CDR3 sequence is 12 residues long. The V gene's germline CDR1 is SQVTM and CDR2 ANQGSEA. The CDR3 spells CSGGMGQPPYTF. CDR3 sequence (DNA): TGCAGCGGGGGGATGGGACAGCCTCCCTACACCTTC. Full variable domain (outside the CDR3, taken from reference TRBV29-1 and TRBJ1-2): SAVISQKPSRDICQRGTSLTIQCQVDSQVTMMFWYRQQPGQSLTLIATANQGSEATYESGFVIDKFPISRPNLTFSTLTVSNMSPEDSSIYLCSGGMGQPPYTFGSGTRLTVV.

V usage is TRBV13 and J usage is TRBJ2-2; 8 bases align to TRBD1. CDR1 is PRHDT, CDR2 FYEKMQ, per germline (reference sequence). The CDR3 is 17 amino acids. V dropped 5 bases and J dropped 5; count of bases not matched to a gene: 13. The chain's CDR3 is CASSDTLRGLSTGELFF. The CDR3 DNA follows: TGTGCCAGCAGCGACACTCTCAGGGGGCTCTCAACCGGGGAGCTGTTTTTT.

This clone was seen a handful of times. The chain couples TRBV30 to TRBJ1-4; 9 nucleotides line up with TRBD1. V shed 0 bases, J shed 7 bases, and the junction held 6 bases outside the gene matches. Germline lookup yields CDR1 GTSNPN and CDR2 SVGIG (reference sequence). This CDR3 comprises 15 residues. Written as DNA, the CDR3 is TGTGCCTGGAGTGTATGGGACAGGGCCGTTGAAAAACTGTTTTTT. Its protein product is CAWSVWDRAVEKLFF.

This clone was seen a handful of times. This rearrangement joins TRBV6-5 to TRBJ2-2; no clear D. With 0 bases removed from V and 13 bases from J, the gap between germline ends came to 12 bases. The CDR3 is 13 amino acids. Germline CDR1 is MNHEY and CDR2 is SVGAGI. The CDR3 nucleotides are TGTGCCAGCAGTTACTCGGAGTCCCTCCCGCTGTTTTTT. It translates to CASSYSESLPLFF.